This T cell receptor beta chain was captured by sequencing in a study of T-cell memory formation after mild COVID-19. Study conclusions and caveats: Among clones contracting day 15 to 85, CD4/CD8 was balanced, whereas later expanders leaned CD4+.

About this clonotype itself: The antigen remains undetermined.

Deletions cut 5 bases from V and 5 bases from J, with 10 bases between. Germline lookup yields CDR1 SEHNR and CDR2 FQNEAQ (reference sequence). The CDR3 loop spans 13 amino acids. TCRdb itself ran the 5' RACE reads through MiXCR, one entry per CDR3 protein. This table holds fewer than 350,000 distinct CDR3 sequences, roughly 8% found once. Sequences were obtained from PBMCs or a T cell subset sorted from them (not recorded which). V and J are TRBV7-9 and TRBJ2-4, with a possible D match to TRBD1 (5 bases). The receptor's source is a man aged 18 to 30 who had mild COVID-19 (a few samples of this study predate the infection). Cell type and time point are not known. CDR3 sequence: CASSPTRENIQYF. CDR3 coding DNA: TGTGCCAGCAGCCCCACCAGGGAAAACATTCAGTACTTC.